Included here is one T cell receptor beta chain sequence, with context. The antigen remains unidentified. A much larger clonotype is one base distant, so this may be a read error. The study drew donors from healthy Caucasian individuals in Russia aged roughly 6 to 95. The data stem from a study of blood T cells in healthy people across ages. Broader study findings: In these data, TCR beta diversity tracked strongly with naive T cell percentage. Whereas aged donors had fewer naive CD4+ cells, long-lived donors had more of them and higher diversity.

V shed 1 base and J 3 bases; nucleotides not matched to a gene: 2. From germline, CDR1 is SGHRS and CDR2 YFSETQ. The CDR3 sequence is 14 residues long. It was with a sample-barcoded 5' primer and a J-beta primer mix that a second PCR of about 6 to 12 cycles was run. Tags on each cDNA molecule came from a template-switch adaptor with 12 random nucleotides. TCRdb passed the 5' RACE reads through MiXCR, listing each CDR3 protein once. Here the sample spans 1.5 million to 2 million distinct CDR3 sequences, 28% being singletons. Material: blood. V is TRBV5-1 and J is TRBJ2-3, with 7 positions matching TRBD1. This clonotype originated in a young woman in good health. Here the CDR3 reads CASSLKGQTDTQYF. Written as DNA, the CDR3 is TGCGCCAGCAGCTTGAAGGGACAGACAGATACGCAGTATTTT. Full variable domain (missing parts from reference TRBV5-1 and TRBJ2-3): KAGVTQTPRYLIKTRGQQVTLSCSPISGHRSVSWYQQTPGQGLQFLFEYFSETQRNKGNFPGRFSGRQFSNSRSEMNVSTLELGDSALYLCASSLKGQTDTQYFGPGTRLTVL.